A selection of T cell receptor beta chains follows, all from one sample in a study of cytomegalovirus exposure and HLA in healthy donors. Method: immunoSEQ multiplex PCR; TCRdb's copy keeps in-frame clones and lacks some. The sample contains nearly 100,000 clones, 76% of which appear only once. What was sequenced was PBMCs. These receptors all stem from a woman between 55 and 75 years old in good health and CMV-seropositive. Both conserved end residues are part of each CDR3. D genes are given only for firm matches. The size of a clone is reported for some rows only, either as once, few or many, or as a class for expanded clones.

>-|TRBJ1-1|15|-|TRBV10-3
CAISESGTRNTEAFF
TGTGCCATCAGTGAGTCGGGGACACGGAACACTGAAGCTTTCTTT
>once|TRBJ1-6|11|-|TRBV4-1
CASSQGSPLHF
TGCGCCAGCAGCCAGGGCTCACCCCTCCACTTT
>-|TRBJ2-1|15|TRBD2|TRBV9
CASSVVAGVGNEQFF
TGTGCCAGCAGCGTAGTAGCGGGAGTAGGCAATGAGCAGTTCTTC
>once|TRBJ1-1|13|-|TRBV30
CATPPLRGTEAFF
TGTGCTACACCCCCTCTAAGGGGCACTGAAGCTTTCTTT
>-|TRBJ2-3|16|-|TRBV11-1
CASSFFRQGLTDTQYF
TGTGCCAGCAGCTTCTTTCGGCAGGGGCTCACAGATACGCAGTATTTT
>few|TRBJ1-1|17|-|TRBV6-1
CASSEALLGGGRTEAFF
TGTGCCAGCAGTGAAGCGCTTCTGGGAGGGGGTAGAACTGAAGCTTTCTTT
>-|TRBJ1-5|16|-|TRBV5-5
CASSLVLRGSNQPQHF
TGTGCCAGCAGCTTGGTTTTACGGGGTAGCAATCAGCCCCAGCATTTT
>-|TRBJ2-1|14|TRBD2|TRBV19
CASSITSGWGEQFF
TGTGCCAGTAGTATAACTAGCGGATGGGGTGAGCAGTTCTTC
>few|TRBJ2-3|16|TRBD2|TRBV5-1
CASSLELAGATDTQYF
TGCGCCAGCAGCTTGGAGCTAGCGGGAGCCACAGATACGCAGTATTTT
>-|TRBJ2-5|13|-|TRBV27
CASSLSRKETQYF
TGTGCCAGCAGTTTATCGAGAAAAGAGACCCAGTACTTC
>-|TRBJ2-5|13|-|TRBV10-2
CASSRAGQATQYF
TGCGCCAGCAGTCGGGCAGGGCAAGCGACCCAGTACTTC
>-|TRBJ2-7|12|-|TRBV4-1
CASSPSAYEQYF
TGCGCCAGCAGCCCTTCGGCCTACGAGCAGTACTTC
>-|TRBJ1-2|15|TRBD1|TRBV10-3
CAISDLGGRDYGYTF
TGTGCCATCAGTGATTTAGGGGGCCGGGACTATGGCTACACCTTC
>-|TRBJ1-1|13|-|TRBV30
CAWTQAMNTEAFF
TGTGCCTGGACCCAGGCCATGAACACTGAAGCTTTCTTT
>few|TRBJ2-6|18|-|TRBV4-1
CASSQTQGQIAGANVLTF
TGCGCCAGCAGCCAGACACAGGGTCAAATTGCGGGGGCCAACGTCCTGACTTTC
>once|TRBJ2-3|11|TRBD2|TRBV10-3
CASGGADTQYF
TGTGCCTCCGGGGGGGCAGATACGCAGTATTTT
>-|TRBJ1-3|17|TRBD1|TRBV19
CASSFPLGQLIGNTIYF
TGTGCCAGTAGTTTCCCTCTGGGACAGCTTATTGGAAACACCATATATTTT
>-|TRBJ2-3|11|-|TRBV27
CASSLRGTQYF
TGTGCCAGCAGTTTACGGGGGACGCAGTATTTT
>-|TRBJ1-5|14|-|TRBV4-1
CASSQDGAYQPQHF
TGCGCCAGCAGCCAAGATGGGGCCTATCAGCCCCAGCATTTT
>-|TRBJ2-1|14|-|TRBV9
CASSDNRASHEQFF
TGTGCCAGCAGCGATAATCGGGCTAGCCATGAGCAGTTCTTC
>-|TRBJ2-7|15|-|TRBV30
CAWSTNRGMEYEQYF
TGTGCCTGGAGTACTAATAGGGGGATGGAATACGAGCAGTACTTC